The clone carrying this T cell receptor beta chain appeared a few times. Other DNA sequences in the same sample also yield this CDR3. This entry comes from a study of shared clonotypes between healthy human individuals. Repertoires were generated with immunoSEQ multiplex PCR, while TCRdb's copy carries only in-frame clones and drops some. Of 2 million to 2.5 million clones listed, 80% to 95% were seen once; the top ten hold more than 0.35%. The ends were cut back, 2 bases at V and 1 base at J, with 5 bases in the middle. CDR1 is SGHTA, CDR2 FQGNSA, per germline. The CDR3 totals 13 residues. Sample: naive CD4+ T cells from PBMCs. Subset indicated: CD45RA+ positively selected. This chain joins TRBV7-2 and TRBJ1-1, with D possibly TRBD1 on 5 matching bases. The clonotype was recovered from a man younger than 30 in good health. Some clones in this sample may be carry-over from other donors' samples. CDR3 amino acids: CASSLQGNTEAFF. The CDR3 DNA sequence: TGTGCCAGCAGCTTACAGGGGAACACTGAAGCTTTCTTT.